These 4 T cell receptor beta chains were all obtained from the same sample, sequenced in a study of shared clonotypes between healthy human individuals. Data came from immunoSEQ multiplex PCR; TCRdb stores just in-frame clones and leaves some out. The table shows millions of clones, with about 95% occurring only once. Naivety among CD8 cells was defined by CD45RO negativity and positive CCR7 selection, thereby excluding terminally differentiated effector memory CD45RA+ cells. Sequences were obtained from naive CD8+ T cells sorted from blood. The source is a young man in good health.

The J gene is TRBJ1-1, the V gene TRBV13; the D is unclear. The V end was cut by 4 bases, the J end by 1 base, with 13 bases between. Germline V gives CDR1 PRHDT, CDR2 FYEKMQ (reference sequence). The CDR3 has 15 amino acids. The CDR3 DNA follows: TGTGCCAGCAGCTCTGAATTGGAGCAGAACACTGAAGCTTTCTTT. The encoded protein is CASSSELEQNTEAFF.

The chain uses TRBV6-5 and TRBJ1-1; D is unresolved. Germline V gene data show CDR1 as MNHEY and CDR2 as SVGAGI. This CDR3 is 13 amino acids long. The V gene lost 2 bases and the J gene lost 6 bases, with 10 bases spanning the gap. The chain's CDR3 is CASSYVGSSEAFF. The CDR3 bases are TGTGCCAGCAGTTACGTCGGTAGCTCTGAAGCTTTCTTT.

The chain recombines TRBV28 with TRBJ2-3; 8 bases agree with TRBD1. With 6 bases clipped from V and 4 bases from J, the junction kept 6 bases outside the gene matches. CDR3 size: 14 residues. CDR1 is MDHEN and CDR2 is SYDVKM in the germline V gene. The CDR3 loop reads CASSKTGGPDTQYF. CDR3 bases: TGTGCCAGCAGCAAAACAGGGGGGCCAGATACGCAGTATTTT.

The chain has TRBV6-5 and TRBJ2-3; possibly TRBD1 or TRBD2 for D (5 bases each). CDR3 length equals 14 residues. V was trimmed by 7 bases and J by 2 bases, leaving 13 bases between them. Germline V gene sequence: CDR1 MNHEY, CDR2 SVGAGI. CDR3 sequence reads: CASTQGRDTDTQYF. Here the CDR3 DNA reads TGTGCCAGCACCCAGGGTCGGGACACAGATACGCAGTATTTT.